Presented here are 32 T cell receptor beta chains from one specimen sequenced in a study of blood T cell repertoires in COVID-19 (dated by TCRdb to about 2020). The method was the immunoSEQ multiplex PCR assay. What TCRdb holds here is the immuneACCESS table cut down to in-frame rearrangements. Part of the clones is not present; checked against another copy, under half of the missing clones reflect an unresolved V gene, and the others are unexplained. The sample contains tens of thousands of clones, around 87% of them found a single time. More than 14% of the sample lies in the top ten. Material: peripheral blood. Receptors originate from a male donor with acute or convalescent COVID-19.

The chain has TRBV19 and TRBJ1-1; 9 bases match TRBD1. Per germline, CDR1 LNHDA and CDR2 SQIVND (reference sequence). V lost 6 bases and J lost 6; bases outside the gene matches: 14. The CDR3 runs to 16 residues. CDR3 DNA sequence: TGTGCCAGTAGCCGTTTACAGGGGGCCCATCAGGCTGAAGCTTTCTTT. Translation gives CASSRLQGAHQAEAFF.

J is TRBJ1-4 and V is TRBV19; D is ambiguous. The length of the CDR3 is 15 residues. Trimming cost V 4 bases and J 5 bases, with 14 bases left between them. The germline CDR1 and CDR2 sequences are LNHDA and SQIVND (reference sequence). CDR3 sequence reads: CASSTPSGRNEKLFF. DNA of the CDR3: TGTGCCAGTAGTACCCCCAGCGGAAGGAATGAAAAACTGTTTTTT.

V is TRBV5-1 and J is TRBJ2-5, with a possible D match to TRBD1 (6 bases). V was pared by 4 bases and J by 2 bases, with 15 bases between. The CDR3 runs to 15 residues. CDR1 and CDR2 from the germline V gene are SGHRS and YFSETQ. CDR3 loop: CASSTDPRGQETQYF. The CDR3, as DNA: TGCGCCAGCAGCACAGACCCTAGGGGGCAAGAGACCCAGTACTTC.

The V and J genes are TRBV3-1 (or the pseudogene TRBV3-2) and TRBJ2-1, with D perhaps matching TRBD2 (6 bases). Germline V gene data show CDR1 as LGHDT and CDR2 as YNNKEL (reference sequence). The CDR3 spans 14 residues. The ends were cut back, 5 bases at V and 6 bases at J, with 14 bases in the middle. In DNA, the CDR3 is TGTGCCAGCAGCTCCGGGACTCCAGGCAATGAGCAGTTCTTC. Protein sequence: CASSSGTPGNEQFF.

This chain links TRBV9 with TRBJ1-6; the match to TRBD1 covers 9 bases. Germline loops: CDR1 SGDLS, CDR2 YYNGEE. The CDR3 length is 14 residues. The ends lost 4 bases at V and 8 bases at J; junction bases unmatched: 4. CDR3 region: CASSSWDRDSPLHF. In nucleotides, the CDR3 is TGTGCCAGCAGCTCCTGGGACAGGGATTCACCCCTCCACTTT.

The chain's CDR3 is CASSIMGQVGGAKNIQYF. Here the CDR3 DNA reads TGTGCCAGCAGCATCATGGGACAGGTTGGGGGCGCCAAAAACATTCAGTACTTC. This chain connects TRBV28 to TRBJ2-4; the match to TRBD1 covers 8 bases. Per germline, CDR1 MDHEN and CDR2 SYDVKM. Unmatched junction bases numbered 14, after V lost 6 bases and J lost 1 base. The length of the CDR3 is 18 residues.

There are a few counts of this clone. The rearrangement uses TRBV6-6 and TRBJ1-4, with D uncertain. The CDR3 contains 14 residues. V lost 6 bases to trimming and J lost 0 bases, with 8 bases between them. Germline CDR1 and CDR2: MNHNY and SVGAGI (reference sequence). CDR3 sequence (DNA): TGTGCCAGCAGATCCGGGACAACTAATGAAAAACTGTTTTTT. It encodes CASRSGTTNEKLFF.

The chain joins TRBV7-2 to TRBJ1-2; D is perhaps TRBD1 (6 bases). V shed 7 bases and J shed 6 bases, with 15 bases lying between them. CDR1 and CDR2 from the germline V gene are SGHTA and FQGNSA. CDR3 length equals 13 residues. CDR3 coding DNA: TGTGCCAGCAACATGGGACAAGAGGATGGCTACACCTTC. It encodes CASNMGQEDGYTF.

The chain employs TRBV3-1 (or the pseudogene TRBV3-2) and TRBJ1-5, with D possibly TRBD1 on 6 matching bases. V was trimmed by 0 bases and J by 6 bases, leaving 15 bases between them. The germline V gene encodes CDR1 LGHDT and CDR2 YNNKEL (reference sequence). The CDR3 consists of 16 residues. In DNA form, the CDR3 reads TGTGCCAGCAGCCAAGATGGGGGACGGGGGGCTCAGCCCCAGCATTTT. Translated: CASSQDGGRGAQPQHF.

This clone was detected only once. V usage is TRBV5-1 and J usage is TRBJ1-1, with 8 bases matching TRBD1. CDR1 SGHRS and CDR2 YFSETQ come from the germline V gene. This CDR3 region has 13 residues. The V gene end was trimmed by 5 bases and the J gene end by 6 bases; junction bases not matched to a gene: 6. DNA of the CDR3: TGCGCCAGCAGTGGACAGGGAGTGCCTGAAGCTTTCTTT. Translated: CASSGQGVPEAFF.

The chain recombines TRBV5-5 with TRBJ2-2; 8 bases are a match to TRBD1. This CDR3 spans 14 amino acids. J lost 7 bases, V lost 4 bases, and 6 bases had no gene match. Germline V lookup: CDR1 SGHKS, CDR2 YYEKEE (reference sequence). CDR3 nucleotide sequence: TGTGCCAGCAGCCCGGACAGGGCGAGCGGGGAGCTGTTTTTT. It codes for CASSPDRASGELFF. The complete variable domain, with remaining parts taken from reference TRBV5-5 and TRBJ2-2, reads DAGVTQSPTHLIKTRGQQVTLRCSPISGHKSVSWYQQVLGQGPQFIFQYYEKEERGRGNFPDRFSARQFPNYSSELNVNALLLGDSALYLCASSPDRASGELFFGEGSRLTVL.

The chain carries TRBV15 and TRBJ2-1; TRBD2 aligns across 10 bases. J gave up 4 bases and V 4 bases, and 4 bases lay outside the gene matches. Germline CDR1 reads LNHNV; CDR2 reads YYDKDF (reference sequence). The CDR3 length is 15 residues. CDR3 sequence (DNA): TGTGCCACCAGCACTAGCGGGGGCCTATACAATGAGCAGTTCTTC. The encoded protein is CATSTSGGLYNEQFF.

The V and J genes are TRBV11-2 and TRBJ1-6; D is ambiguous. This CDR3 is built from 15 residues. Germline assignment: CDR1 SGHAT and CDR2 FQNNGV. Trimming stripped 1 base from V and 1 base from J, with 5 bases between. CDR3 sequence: CASSLVASYNSPLHF. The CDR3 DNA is TGTGCCAGCAGCTTAGTTGCGTCCTATAATTCACCCCTCCACTTT.

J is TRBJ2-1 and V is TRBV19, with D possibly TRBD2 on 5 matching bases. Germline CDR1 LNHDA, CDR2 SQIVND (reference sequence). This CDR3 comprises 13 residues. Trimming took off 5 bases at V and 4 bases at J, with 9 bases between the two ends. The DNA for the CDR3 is TGTGCCAGTAGTCGGGCGGGTTACAATGAGCAGTTCTTC. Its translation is CASSRAGYNEQFF.

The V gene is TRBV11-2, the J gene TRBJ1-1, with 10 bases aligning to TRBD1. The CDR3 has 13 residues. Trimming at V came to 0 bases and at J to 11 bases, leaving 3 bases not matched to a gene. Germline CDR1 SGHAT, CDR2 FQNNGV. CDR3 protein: CASSLEGQGSAFF. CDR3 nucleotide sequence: TGTGCCAGCAGCTTAGAGGGACAGGGGTCGGCTTTCTTT.

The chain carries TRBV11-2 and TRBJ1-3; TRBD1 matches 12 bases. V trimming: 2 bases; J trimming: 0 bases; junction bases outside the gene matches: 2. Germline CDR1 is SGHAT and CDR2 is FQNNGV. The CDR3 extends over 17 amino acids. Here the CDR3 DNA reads TGTGCCAGCAGCTTATTGGGACAGGGGGCCTCTGGAAACACCATATATTTT. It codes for CASSLLGQGASGNTIYF.

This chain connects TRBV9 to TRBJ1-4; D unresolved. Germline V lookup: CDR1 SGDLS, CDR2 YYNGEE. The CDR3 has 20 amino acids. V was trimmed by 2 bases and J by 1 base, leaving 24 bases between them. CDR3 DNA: TGTGCCAGCAGCGTTCTATTCCCCGGCCGGGGATTGCAAACTAATGAAAAACTGTTTTTT. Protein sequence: CASSVLFPGRGLQTNEKLFF.

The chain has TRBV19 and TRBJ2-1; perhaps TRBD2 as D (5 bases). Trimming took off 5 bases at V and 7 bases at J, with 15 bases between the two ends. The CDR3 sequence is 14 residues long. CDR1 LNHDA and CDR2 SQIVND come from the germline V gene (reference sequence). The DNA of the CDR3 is TGTGCCAGTAGTCCGTTACGGGGTGGGAATGAGCAGTTCTTC. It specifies CASSPLRGGNEQFF.

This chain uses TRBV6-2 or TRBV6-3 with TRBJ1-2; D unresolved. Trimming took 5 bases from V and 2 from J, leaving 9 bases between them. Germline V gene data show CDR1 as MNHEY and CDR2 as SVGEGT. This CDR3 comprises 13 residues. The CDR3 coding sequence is TGTGCCAGCAGTCTAATCCTCAACTATGGCTACACCTTC. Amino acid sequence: CASSLILNYGYTF.

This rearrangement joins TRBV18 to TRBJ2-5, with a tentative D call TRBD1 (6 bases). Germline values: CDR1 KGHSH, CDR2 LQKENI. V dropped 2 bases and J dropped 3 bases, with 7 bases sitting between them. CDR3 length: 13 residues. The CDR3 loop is CASSPNREETQYF. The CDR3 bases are TGTGCCAGCTCACCAAACAGGGAAGAGACCCAGTACTTC.

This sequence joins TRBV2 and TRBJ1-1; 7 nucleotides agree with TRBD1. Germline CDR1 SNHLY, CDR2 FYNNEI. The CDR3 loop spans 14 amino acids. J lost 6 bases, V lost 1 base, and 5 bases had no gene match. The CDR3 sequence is CASSEEGRGSEAFF. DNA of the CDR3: TGTGCCAGCAGTGAAGAGGGCAGGGGGTCTGAAGCTTTCTTT.

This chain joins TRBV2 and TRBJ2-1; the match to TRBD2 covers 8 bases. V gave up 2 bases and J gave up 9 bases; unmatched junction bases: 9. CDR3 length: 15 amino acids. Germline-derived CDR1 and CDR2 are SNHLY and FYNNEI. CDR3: CASSELGGGPPEQFF. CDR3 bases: TGTGCCAGCAGTGAACTCGGCGGGGGGCCTCCTGAGCAGTTCTTC.

CDR3 DNA: TGTGCCAGCAGTCCCGCGGGACAGAAACTATATGGCTACACCTTC. It yields the protein CASSPAGQKLYGYTF. The chain carries TRBV27 and TRBJ1-2, with 7 bases fitting TRBD1. V was clipped by 5 bases and J by 5 bases; unmatched bases: 11. The CDR3 is 15 amino acids. Germline V gene data show CDR1 as MNHEY and CDR2 as SMNVEV (reference sequence).

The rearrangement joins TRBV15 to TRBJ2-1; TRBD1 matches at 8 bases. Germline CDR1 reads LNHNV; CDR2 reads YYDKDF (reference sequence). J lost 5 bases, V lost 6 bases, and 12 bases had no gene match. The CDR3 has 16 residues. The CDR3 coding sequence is TGTGCCACCAGTCTTAGTCGGACAGGGCTTAACAATGAGCAGTTCTTC. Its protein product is CATSLSRTGLNNEQFF. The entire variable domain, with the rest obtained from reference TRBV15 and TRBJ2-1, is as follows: DAMVIQNPRYQVTQFGKPVTLSCSQTLNHNVMYWYQQKSSQAPKLLFHYYDKDFNNEADTPDNFQSRRPNTSFCFLDIRSPGLGDTAMYLCATSLSRTGLNNEQFFGPGTRLTVL.

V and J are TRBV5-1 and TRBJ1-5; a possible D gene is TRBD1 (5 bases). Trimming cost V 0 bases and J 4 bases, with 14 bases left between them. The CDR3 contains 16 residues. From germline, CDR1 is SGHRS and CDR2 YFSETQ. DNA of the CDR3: TGCGCCAGCAGCTTGGGGGCCGGGGGGTCTAATCAGCCCCAGCATTTT. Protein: CASSLGAGGSNQPQHF.

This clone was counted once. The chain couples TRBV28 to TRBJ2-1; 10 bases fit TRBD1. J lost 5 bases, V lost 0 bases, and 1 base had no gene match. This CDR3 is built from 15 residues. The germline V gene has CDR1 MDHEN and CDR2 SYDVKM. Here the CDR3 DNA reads TGTGCCAGCAGTTTATGGACAGGGGGCAACAATGAGCAGTTCTTC. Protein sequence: CASSLWTGGNNEQFF. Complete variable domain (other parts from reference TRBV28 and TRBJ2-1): DVKVTQSSRYLVKRTGEKVFLECVQDMDHENMFWYRQDPGLGLRLIYFSYDVKMKEKGDIPEGYSVSREKKERFSLILESASTNQTSMYLCASSLWTGGNNEQFFGPGTRLTVL.

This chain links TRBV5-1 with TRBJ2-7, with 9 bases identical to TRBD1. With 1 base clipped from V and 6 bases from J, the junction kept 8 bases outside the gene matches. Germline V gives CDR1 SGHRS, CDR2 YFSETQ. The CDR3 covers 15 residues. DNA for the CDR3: TGCGCCAGCAGCTTGACAGTCGGGACAGGGATCGAGCAGTACTTC. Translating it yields CASSLTVGTGIEQYF.

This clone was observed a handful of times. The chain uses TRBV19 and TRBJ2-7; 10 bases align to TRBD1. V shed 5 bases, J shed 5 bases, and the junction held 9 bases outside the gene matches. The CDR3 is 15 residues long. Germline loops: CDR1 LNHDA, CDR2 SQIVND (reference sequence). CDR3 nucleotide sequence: TGTGCCAGTAGTCCCCGGACAGGGGGAGGCAACGAGCAGTACTTC. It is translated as CASSPRTGGGNEQYF.

CDR3 loop: CASSNRALGGTEAFF. The CDR3 DNA reads as TGTGCCAGCAGCAACCGTGCCCTTGGAGGCACTGAAGCTTTCTTT. The rearrangement uses TRBV7-2 and TRBJ1-1; D remains ambiguous. There are 15 residues in the CDR3. CDR1 and CDR2 from the germline V gene are SGHTA and FQGNSA. The V gene lost 5 bases and the J gene lost 4 bases, with 17 bases spanning the gap.

CDR3: CATRGPTYEQYF. The CDR3 region has the DNA TGTGCCACCAGGGGGCCCACTTACGAGCAGTACTTC. J is TRBJ2-7 and V is TRBV15, with a possible D match to TRBD1 (5 bases). V was pared by 6 bases and J by 4 bases, with 10 bases between. CDR1 LNHNV and CDR2 YYDKDF come from the germline V gene (reference sequence). There are 12 residues in the CDR3.

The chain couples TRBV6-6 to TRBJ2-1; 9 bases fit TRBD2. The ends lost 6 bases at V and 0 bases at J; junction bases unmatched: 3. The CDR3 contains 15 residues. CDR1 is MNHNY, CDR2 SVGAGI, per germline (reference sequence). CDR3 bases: TGTGCCAGCAGAGATAGCGGGGGCTCCTACAATGAGCAGTTCTTC. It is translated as CASRDSGGSYNEQFF.

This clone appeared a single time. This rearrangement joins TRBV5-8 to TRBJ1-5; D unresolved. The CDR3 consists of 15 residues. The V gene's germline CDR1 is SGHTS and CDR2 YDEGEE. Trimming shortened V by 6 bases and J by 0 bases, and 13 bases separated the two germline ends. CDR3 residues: CASKFHSGSNQPQHF. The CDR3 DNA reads TGTGCCAGCAAATTCCATAGTGGTAGCAATCAGCCCCAGCATTTT.